The 13 T cell receptor beta chains given below trace back to one sample, sequenced in a study of PD-L1 blockade in urothelial cancer. Time point defined: pretreatment peripheral blood. Only in-frame clones appear in the TCRdb table, and some are missing; sequencing was by immunoSEQ multiplex PCR. The sample holds tens of thousands of clones; 90% are singletons and the top ten take about 1.6%. Specimen: PBMCs, collected around atezolizumab (anti-PD-L1) treatment. These receptors were obtained from a man aged 55 to 70 with urothelial cancer.

The rearrangement joins TRBV6-6 to TRBJ1-5; 7 bases agree with TRBD1. V was pared by 8 bases and J by 5 bases, with 9 bases of the junction left unmatched. CDR1 MNHNY and CDR2 SVGAGI come from the germline V gene (reference sequence). The CDR3 length is 14 residues. This chain's CDR3 is CASSISRGDQPQHF. Written as DNA, the CDR3 is TGTGCCAGCTCGATATCCAGGGGGGATCAGCCCCAGCATTTT.

V gene TRBV5-4 combines with J gene TRBJ2-5; TRBD2 aligns across 7 bases. With 4 bases clipped from V and 2 bases from J, the junction kept 8 bases outside the gene matches. CDR3 size: 15 residues. Germline V gene data show CDR1 as SGHNT and CDR2 as YYREEE (reference sequence). CDR3 in amino acids: CASSPPGGGQETQYF. For the CDR3, the DNA is TGTGCCAGCAGCCCCCCGGGCGGGGGACAAGAGACCCAGTACTTC.

The rearrangement links TRBV4-2 to TRBJ2-5, with 9 bases that match TRBD2. Trimming cost V 4 bases and J 5 bases; bases outside gene matches: 5. The CDR3 runs 14 residues. The V gene's germline CDR1 is LGHNA and CDR2 YNFKEQ. CDR3 nucleotides: TGTGCCAGCAGCCGGCGGGGGGGCCCTGAGACCCAGTACTTC. This translates into CASSRRGGPETQYF.

The chain is built from TRBV18 and TRBJ1-2; 7 nucleotides match TRBD1. The CDR3 spans 14 residues. Trimming cost V 5 bases and J 4 bases; bases outside gene matches: 7. Germline V gene lookup returns CDR1 KGHSH and CDR2 LQKENI. The CDR3 coding sequence is TGTGCCAGCTCAGCGGGACAGAGAGTCTATGGCTACACCTTC. Its translation is CASSAGQRVYGYTF.

This clone occurred once. This chain joins TRBV6-4 and TRBJ1-1; 7 bases match TRBD1. CDR1 and CDR2 (germline): MRHNA, SNTAGT. The CDR3 runs 14 residues. The junction had 7 bases not matched to a gene; V was cut back by 6 bases and J by 3 bases. The CDR3 nucleotides are TGTGCCAGCAGGCGACAGGGAGATTACACTGAAGCTTTCTTT. Protein sequence: CASRRQGDYTEAFF.

This rearrangement joins TRBV9 to TRBJ2-4, with D maybe TRBD2 (7 bases). Germline V CDR1 and CDR2: SGDLS, YYNGEE. CDR3 size: 17 residues. The V gene lost 0 bases and the J gene lost 7 bases, with 20 bases spanning the gap. CDR3 sequence: CASSVATRRGGGNIQYF. The CDR3 nucleotides read TGTGCCAGCAGCGTAGCTACGAGGAGAGGGGGGGGGAACATTCAGTACTTC.

This rearrangement joins TRBV4-2 to TRBJ1-1, with TRBD1 matching over 9 bases. V lost 0 bases and J lost 1; bases outside the gene matches: 6. The CDR3 is 17 residues long. Germline V gene sequence: CDR1 LGHNA, CDR2 YNFKEQ. CDR3 residues: CASSQEPGQGGNTEAFF. In DNA, the CDR3 is TGTGCCAGCAGCCAAGAGCCGGGACAGGGAGGGAACACTGAAGCTTTCTTT.

This chain links TRBV11-2 with TRBJ2-7; 7 bases agree with TRBD1. With V trimmed by 5 bases and J by 6 bases, 7 bases remained unmatched. CDR1 SGHAT and CDR2 FQNNGV come from the germline V gene. The CDR3 runs 13 residues. CDR3 region: CASSHDDRVEQYF. In DNA, the CDR3 is TGTGCCAGCAGCCACGACGACAGGGTCGAGCAGTACTTC.

The V call is TRBV6-5, the J call TRBJ2-1; no clear D gene. Germline assignment: CDR1 MNHEY and CDR2 SVGAGI. The CDR3 loop spans 16 amino acids. V lost 0 bases and J 0 bases, leaving 9 bases between the germline ends. The CDR3 loop reads CASSYSTLSSYNEQFF. In DNA, the CDR3 is TGTGCCAGCAGTTACTCCACTCTTAGCTCCTACAATGAGCAGTTCTTC.

The V gene is TRBV6-5, the J gene TRBJ2-5; 8 bases line up with TRBD1. This CDR3 is 15 amino acids long. In germline, CDR1 is MNHEY, CDR2 SVGAGI. V gave up 5 bases and J gave up 1 base; unmatched junction bases: 6. The CDR3 is CASSGSDRGQETQYF. Here the CDR3 DNA reads TGTGCCAGCAGTGGGTCCGACAGGGGCCAAGAGACCCAGTACTTC.

The V call is TRBV27, the J call TRBJ1-4; D is undetermined. This CDR3 has 13 amino acids. The germline V and J ends were trimmed by 8 bases and 8 bases, with 15 bases remaining between them. The germline V gene has CDR1 MNHEY and CDR2 SMNVEV (reference sequence). Here the CDR3 DNA reads TGTGCCAGCGGGCGAAGAAGTGTGGAAAAACTGTTTTTT. Amino acid sequence: CASGRRSVEKLFF. Complete variable domain (other parts from reference TRBV27 and TRBJ1-4): EAQVTQNPRYLITVTGKKLTVTCSQNMNHEYMSWYRQDPGLGLRQIYYSMNVEVTDKGDVPEGYKVSRKEKRNFPLILESPSPNQTSLYFCASGRRSVEKLFFGSGTQLSVL.

Written as DNA, the CDR3 is TGTGCCAGCAGTGGGACTAGCGGGAAAGAGACCCAGTACTTC. Its translation is CASSGTSGKETQYF. The chain uses TRBV2 and TRBJ2-5, with 12 positions matching TRBD2. CDR3 length: 14 residues. J gave up 3 bases and V 4 bases, and 0 bases lay outside the gene matches. CDR1 and CDR2 from the germline V gene are SNHLY and FYNNEI.

This clone was counted only a few times. The chain combines TRBV19 with TRBJ2-7; weak D call: TRBD1 (6 bases). The CDR3 sequence is 15 residues long. Germline CDR1 is LNHDA and CDR2 is SQIVND (reference sequence). V was cut by 6 bases and J by 0 bases, with 15 bases left in between. The CDR3 is CASSNRDKSSYEQYF. The CDR3 DNA reads as TGTGCCAGTAGCAACCGGGACAAATCCTCCTACGAGCAGTACTTC.